This is a list of T cell receptor beta chains from one sample in a study of shared clonotypes between healthy human individuals. Assay used: immunoSEQ multiplex PCR; TCRdb lists only in-frame clones, some missing. The sample yields some 1.5 million clones, over 95% seen once. The sequenced material came from naive CD4+ T cells sorted from blood. These receptors originate from a man aged 25-45 years in good health. The CDR3 runs from the conserved cysteine through the conserved F or W. Each record gives: clone size, D gene, V gene, J gene, CDR3 length, CDR3 DNA, CDR3 protein. D genes are given only for firm matches. The size field is filled for only some rows; it gives once, few, many or a size class.

clone_size: -
d_call: -
v_call: TRBV6-5
j_call: TRBJ2-1
cdr3_length: 15
cdr3_nt: TGTGCCAGCAAAAAAACGCCGGGACTTTACAATGAGCAGTTCTTC
cdr3_aa: CASKKTPGLYNEQFF

clone_size: -
d_call: TRBD1
v_call: TRBV28
j_call: TRBJ1-2
cdr3_length: 14
cdr3_nt: TGTGCCAGCAGTTTCTTGGACAGGGCATATGGCTACACCTTC
cdr3_aa: CASSFLDRAYGYTF

clone_size: -
d_call: TRBD2
v_call: TRBV28
j_call: TRBJ2-1
cdr3_length: 16
cdr3_nt: TGTGCCAGCAGGGGAAGTAGCGGGAGGAGAAACAATGAGCAGTTCTTC
cdr3_aa: CASRGSSGRRNNEQFF

clone_size: once
d_call: TRBD1
v_call: TRBV9
j_call: TRBJ1-1
cdr3_length: 14
cdr3_nt: TGTGCCAGCTCCCGGGGACAGAAGAACACTGAAGCTTTCTTT
cdr3_aa: CASSRGQKNTEAFF

clone_size: -
d_call: TRBD1
v_call: TRBV4-1
j_call: TRBJ2-6
cdr3_length: 16
cdr3_nt: TGCGCCAGCAGCCAGGGACAGGGGACCGGGGCCAACGTCCTGACTTTC
cdr3_aa: CASSQGQGTGANVLTF

clone_size: -
d_call: TRBD2
v_call: TRBV29-1
j_call: TRBJ2-3
cdr3_length: 16
cdr3_nt: TGCAGCGTTGTAAGCGGAGGTGGACTAGCCACAGATACGCAGTATTTT
cdr3_aa: CSVVSGGGLATDTQYF

clone_size: -
d_call: TRBD2
v_call: TRBV9
j_call: TRBJ2-5
cdr3_length: 16
cdr3_nt: TGTGCCAGCAGCGTAGTCCCTGGGGGAGGGCGAGAGACCCAGTACTTC
cdr3_aa: CASSVVPGGGRETQYF

clone_size: -
d_call: TRBD2
v_call: TRBV5-1
j_call: TRBJ2-7
cdr3_length: 16
cdr3_nt: TGCGCCAGCAGCGAAACGCTAGCGGGAGGAGTGAGAGAGCAGTACTTC
cdr3_aa: CASSETLAGGVREQYF

clone_size: -
d_call: TRBD2
v_call: TRBV4-1
j_call: TRBJ2-5
cdr3_length: 17
cdr3_nt: TGCGCCAGCAGCGCTGCACTAGCGGGAGCGGGAAAAAAGACCCAGTACTTC
cdr3_aa: CASSAALAGAGKKTQYF

clone_size: -
d_call: -
v_call: TRBV15
j_call: TRBJ1-5
cdr3_length: 13
cdr3_nt: TGTGCCACCAGCATTGTTAGCAATCAGCCCCAGCATTTT
cdr3_aa: CATSIVSNQPQHF

clone_size: few
d_call: TRBD1
v_call: TRBV5-6
j_call: TRBJ2-1
cdr3_length: 14
cdr3_nt: TGTGCCAGCAGCTGGGTACAGGGGTTCAATGAGCAGTTCTTC
cdr3_aa: CASSWVQGFNEQFF

clone_size: -
d_call: TRBD1
v_call: TRBV7-9
j_call: TRBJ1-1
cdr3_length: 13
cdr3_nt: TGTGCCAGCAGGCAAACAGGGGACACTGAAGCTTTCTTT
cdr3_aa: CASRQTGDTEAFF

clone_size: -
d_call: -
v_call: TRBV19
j_call: TRBJ2-3
cdr3_length: 12
cdr3_nt: TGTGCTGCGGGACAGCGCACAGATACGCAGTATTTT
cdr3_aa: CAAGQRTDTQYF

clone_size: -
d_call: -
v_call: TRBV7-8
j_call: TRBJ2-7
cdr3_length: 12
cdr3_nt: TGTGCCAGCAGCTTTGCCGGCCACGAGCAGTACTTC
cdr3_aa: CASSFAGHEQYF

clone_size: -
d_call: -
v_call: TRBV5-1
j_call: TRBJ2-1
cdr3_length: 14
cdr3_nt: TGCGCCAGCAGCTTGGGGGCAGGGCAGGGTGAGCAGTTCTTC
cdr3_aa: CASSLGAGQGEQFF